This T cell receptor beta chain was identified during a study of OX40 agonist ivuxolimab in advanced cancers. Study-wide points: Expanded clones belonging to CD8+ T cells outnumbered, on average, those of CD4+.

This CDR3 contains 11 residues. Germline values: CDR1 MNHNS, CDR2 SASEGT. Note on this clone: Its antigen is currently unknown. One end of the junction varies from germline; a read error may be responsible.

Repertoires were generated with immunoSEQ multiplex PCR, while TCRdb's copy carries only in-frame clones and drops some. This sample yields tens of thousands of clones, of which around 90% are seen a single time; 6.5% to 9% belongs to the top ten. This sequence joins TRBV6-1 and TRBJ1-1; D is unresolved. The TCR was taken from an adult with an advanced solid tumor such as melanoma, head and neck, liver or kidney cancer. The sample was CD4+ or CD8+ T cells sorted from blood, taken in a trial of the OX40 agonist ivuxolimab. Here the CDR3 DNA reads TGTGCCAGCAGTGACCCCCGGGCGTGCTATTTT. It is translated as CASSDPRACYF.